This is a list of T cell receptor beta chains from one sample in a study of T cell responses to AZD1222 COVID-19 vaccine. Measured with immunoSEQ multiplex PCR; TCRdb has only the in-frame clones, and not every one. There are tens of thousands of clones in the sample; 75% to 90% occur only once, and 16% lies in the top ten. The material sequenced was peripheral blood, taken on day 0 of AZD1222 vaccination. The receptors originated from an adult in good health. The conserved cysteine and the conserved F or W are not part of the CDR3 here.

TRBV28 | ASRLPTSYGYT
TRBV5-1 | ASSSGAVNTEAF
TRBV7-8 | ASSLFFLTTTSTDTQY
TRBV19 | ASSLLANEQF
TRBV7-2 | ASSFWTGNHEQY
TRBV6-5 | ASILQGSGAGELF
TRBV18 | ASSPETSGRNSYEQY
TRBV7-2 | ASSLWTGDYEQY
TRBV5-1 | ASSLVGNAGNTIY
TRBV9 | ASSALAGGRLKMPVNEQF
TRBV25-1 | ASSDYYEQY
TRBV7-8 | ASSAADPNTEAF
TRBV12-3/TRBV12-4 | ASRGYGYT
TRBV25-1 | ASSEYTSGRVNEQF
TRBV9 | ASSVSGSETDTQY
TRBV2 | ASREIRDRGYSPLH
TRBV9 | ASSVAPGSYNSPLH